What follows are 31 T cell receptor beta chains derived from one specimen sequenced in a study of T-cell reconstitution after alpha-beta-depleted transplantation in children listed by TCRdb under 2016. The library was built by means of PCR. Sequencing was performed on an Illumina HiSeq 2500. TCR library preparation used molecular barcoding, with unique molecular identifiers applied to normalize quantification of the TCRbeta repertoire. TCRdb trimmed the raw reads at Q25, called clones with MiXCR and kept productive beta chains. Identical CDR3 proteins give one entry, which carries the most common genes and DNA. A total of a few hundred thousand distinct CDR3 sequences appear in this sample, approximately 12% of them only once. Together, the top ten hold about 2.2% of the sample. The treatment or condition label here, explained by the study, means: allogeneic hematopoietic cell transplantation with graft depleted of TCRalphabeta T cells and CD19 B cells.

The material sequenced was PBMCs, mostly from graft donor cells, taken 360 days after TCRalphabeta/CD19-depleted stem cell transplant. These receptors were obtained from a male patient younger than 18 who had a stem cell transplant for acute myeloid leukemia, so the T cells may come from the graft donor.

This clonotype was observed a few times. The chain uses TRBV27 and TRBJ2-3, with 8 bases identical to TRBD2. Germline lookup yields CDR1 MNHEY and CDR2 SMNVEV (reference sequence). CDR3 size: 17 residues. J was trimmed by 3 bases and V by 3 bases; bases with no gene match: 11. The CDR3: CASSFQGGRPNTDTQYF. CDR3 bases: TGTGCCAGCAGTTTCCAAGGCGGGAGGCCCAATACAGATACGCAGTATTTT.

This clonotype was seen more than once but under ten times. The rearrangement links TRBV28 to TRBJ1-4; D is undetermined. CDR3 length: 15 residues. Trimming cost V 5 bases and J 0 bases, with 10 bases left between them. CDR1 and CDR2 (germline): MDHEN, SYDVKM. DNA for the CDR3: TGTGCCAGCAGTGTCTACGGGACAACTAATGAAAAACTGTTTTTT. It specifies CASSVYGTTNEKLFF.

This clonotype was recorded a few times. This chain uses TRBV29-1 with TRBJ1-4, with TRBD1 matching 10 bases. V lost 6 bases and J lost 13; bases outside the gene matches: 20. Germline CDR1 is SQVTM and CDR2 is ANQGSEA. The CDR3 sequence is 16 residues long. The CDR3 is CSVSPGQGPLQGGLFF. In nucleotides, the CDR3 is TGCAGCGTCTCTCCGGGACAGGGGCCCTTGCAAGGGGGACTGTTTTTT.

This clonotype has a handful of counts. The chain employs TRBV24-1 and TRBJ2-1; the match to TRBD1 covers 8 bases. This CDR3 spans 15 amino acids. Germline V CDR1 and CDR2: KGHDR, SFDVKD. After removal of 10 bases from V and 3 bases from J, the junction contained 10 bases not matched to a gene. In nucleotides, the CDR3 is TGTGCCACGAGTCAGGGGGCTCTCTACTACAATGAGCAGTTCTTC. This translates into CATSQGALYYNEQFF.

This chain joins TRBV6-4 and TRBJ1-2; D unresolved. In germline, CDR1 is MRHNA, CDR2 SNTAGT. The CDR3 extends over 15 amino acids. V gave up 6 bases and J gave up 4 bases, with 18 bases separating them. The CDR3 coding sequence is TGTGCCAGCAGGGCCGGCACACCACTTCGCTATGGCTACACCTTC. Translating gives CASRAGTPLRYGYTF.

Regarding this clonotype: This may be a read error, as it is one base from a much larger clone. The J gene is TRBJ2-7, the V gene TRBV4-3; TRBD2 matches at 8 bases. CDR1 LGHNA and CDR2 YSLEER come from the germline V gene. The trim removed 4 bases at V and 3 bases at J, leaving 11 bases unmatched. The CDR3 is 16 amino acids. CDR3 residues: CASSLQRGKPYYEQYF. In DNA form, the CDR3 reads TGCGCCAGCAGCCTCCAGCGGGGGAAGCCTTACTACGAGCAGTACTTC.

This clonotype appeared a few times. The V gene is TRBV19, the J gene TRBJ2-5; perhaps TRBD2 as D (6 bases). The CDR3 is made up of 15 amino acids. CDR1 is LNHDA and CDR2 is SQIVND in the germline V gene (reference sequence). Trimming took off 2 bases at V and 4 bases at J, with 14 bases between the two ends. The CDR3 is CASSITGSRGETQYF. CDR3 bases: TGTGCCAGTAGTATAACCGGGAGCAGAGGAGAGACCCAGTACTTC.

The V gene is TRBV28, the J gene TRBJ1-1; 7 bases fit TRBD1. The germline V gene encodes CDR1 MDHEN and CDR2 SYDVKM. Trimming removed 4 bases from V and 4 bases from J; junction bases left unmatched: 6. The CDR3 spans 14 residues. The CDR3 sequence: CASSSYPGGTEAFF. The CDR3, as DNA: TGTGCCAGCAGTTCCTATCCAGGGGGCACTGAAGCTTTCTTT.

DNA for the CDR3: TGTGCCAGCAGTTTAGTCCGCGGGCCTAACTATGGCTACACCTTC. Encoded protein: CASSLVRGPNYGYTF. The chain is built from TRBV12-3 or TRBV12-4 and TRBJ1-2; unclear D gene. The CDR3 contains 15 residues. Between the trimmed V and J ends, which lost 1 base and 0 bases, there was a span of 9 bases.

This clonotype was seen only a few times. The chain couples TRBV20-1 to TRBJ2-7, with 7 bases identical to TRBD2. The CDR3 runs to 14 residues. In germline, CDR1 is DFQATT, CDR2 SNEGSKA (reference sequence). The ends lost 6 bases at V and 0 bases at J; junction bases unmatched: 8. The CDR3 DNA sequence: TGCAGTGCCCCGGGGGGACTTCGCTCCTACGAGCAGTACTTC. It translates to CSAPGGLRSYEQYF.

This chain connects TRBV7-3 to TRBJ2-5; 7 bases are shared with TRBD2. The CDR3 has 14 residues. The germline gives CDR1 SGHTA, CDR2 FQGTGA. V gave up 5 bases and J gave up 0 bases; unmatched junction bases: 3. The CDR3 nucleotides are TGTGCCAGCAGCCTACGGGGGGACCAAGAGACCCAGTACTTC. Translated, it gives CASSLRGDQETQYF.

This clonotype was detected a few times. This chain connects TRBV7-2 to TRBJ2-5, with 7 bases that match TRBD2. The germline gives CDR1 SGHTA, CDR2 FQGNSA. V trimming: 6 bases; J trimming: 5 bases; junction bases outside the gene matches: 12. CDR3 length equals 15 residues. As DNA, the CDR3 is TGTGCCAGCAGTTCAAGGGCCAGCGGGAAGGAGACCCAGTACTTC. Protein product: CASSSRASGKETQYF.

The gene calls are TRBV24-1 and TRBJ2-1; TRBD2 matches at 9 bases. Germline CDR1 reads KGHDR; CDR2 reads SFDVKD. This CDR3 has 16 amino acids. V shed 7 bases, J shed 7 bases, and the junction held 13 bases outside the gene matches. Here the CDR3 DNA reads TGTGCCACCAGGGAAGGAATAGCGGGAGTTAGGAATGAGCAGTTCTTC. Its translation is CATREGIAGVRNEQFF.

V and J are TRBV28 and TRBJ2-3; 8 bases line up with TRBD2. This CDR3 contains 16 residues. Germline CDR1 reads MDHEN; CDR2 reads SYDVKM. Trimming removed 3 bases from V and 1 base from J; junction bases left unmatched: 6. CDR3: CASSFPAGGGTDTQYF. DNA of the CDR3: TGTGCCAGCAGTTTTCCGGCGGGAGGCGGCACAGATACGCAGTATTTT. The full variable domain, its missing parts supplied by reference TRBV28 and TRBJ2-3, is DVKVTQSSRYLVKRTGEKVFLECVQDMDHENMFWYRQDPGLGLRLIYFSYDVKMKEKGDIPEGYSVSREKKERFSLILESASTNQTSMYLCASSFPAGGGTDTQYFGPGTRLTVL.

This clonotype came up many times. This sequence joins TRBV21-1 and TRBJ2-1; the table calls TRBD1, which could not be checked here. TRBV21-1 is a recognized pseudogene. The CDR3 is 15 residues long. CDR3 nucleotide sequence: TGTGCCAGCAGCAACCTCTTCTCGGGGGGCAATGAGCAGTTCTTC. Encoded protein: CASSNLFSGGNEQFF.

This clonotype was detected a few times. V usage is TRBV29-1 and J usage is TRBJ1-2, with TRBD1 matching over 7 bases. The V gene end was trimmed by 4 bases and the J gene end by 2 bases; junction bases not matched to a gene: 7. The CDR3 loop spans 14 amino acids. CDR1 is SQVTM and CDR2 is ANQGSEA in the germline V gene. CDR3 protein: CSVVWDRANYGYTF. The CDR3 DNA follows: TGCAGCGTTGTCTGGGACAGAGCGAACTATGGCTACACCTTC.

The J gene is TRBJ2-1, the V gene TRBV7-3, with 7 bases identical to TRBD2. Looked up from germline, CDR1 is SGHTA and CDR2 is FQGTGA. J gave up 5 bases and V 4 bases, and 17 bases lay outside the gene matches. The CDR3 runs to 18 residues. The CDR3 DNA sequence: TGTGCCAGCAGCTCCCCAAAGGCCTCCGGGACTATAGACAATGAGCAGTTCTTC. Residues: CASSSPKASGTIDNEQFF.

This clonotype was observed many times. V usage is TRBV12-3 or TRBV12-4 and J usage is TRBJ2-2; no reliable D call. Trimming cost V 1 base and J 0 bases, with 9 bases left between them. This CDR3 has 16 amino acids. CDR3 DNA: TGTGCCAGCAGTTTAGGACGGTTCGCGAACACCGGGGAGCTGTTTTTT. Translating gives CASSLGRFANTGELFF.

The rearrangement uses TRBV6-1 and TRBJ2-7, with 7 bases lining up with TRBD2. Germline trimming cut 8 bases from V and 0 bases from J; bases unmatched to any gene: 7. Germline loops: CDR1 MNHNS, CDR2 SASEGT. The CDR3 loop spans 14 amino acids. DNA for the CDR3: TGTGCCAGCCGGGCAAGCGGGATCTCCTACGAGCAGTACTTC. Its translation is CASRASGISYEQYF.

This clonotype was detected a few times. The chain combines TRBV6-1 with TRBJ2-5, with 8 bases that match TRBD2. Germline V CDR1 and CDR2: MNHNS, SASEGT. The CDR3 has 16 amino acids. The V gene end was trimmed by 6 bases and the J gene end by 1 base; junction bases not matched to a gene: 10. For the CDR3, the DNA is TGTGCCAGCAGCGAGGGGGGAGCGGGGGTCCAAGAGACCCAGTACTTC. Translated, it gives CASSEGGAGVQETQYF.

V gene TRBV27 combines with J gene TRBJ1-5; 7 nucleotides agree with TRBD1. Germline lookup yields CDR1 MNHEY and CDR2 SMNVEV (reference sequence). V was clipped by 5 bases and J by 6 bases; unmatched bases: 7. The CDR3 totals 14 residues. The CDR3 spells CASSPGGGSQPQHF. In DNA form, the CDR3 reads TGTGCCAGCAGTCCAGGGGGAGGAAGTCAGCCCCAGCATTTT.

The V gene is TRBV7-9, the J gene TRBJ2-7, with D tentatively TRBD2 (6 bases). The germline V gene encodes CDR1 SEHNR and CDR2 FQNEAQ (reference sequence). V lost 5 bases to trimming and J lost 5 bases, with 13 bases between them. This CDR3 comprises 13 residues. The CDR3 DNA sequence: TGTGCCAGCAGCCCCCGCGGGGAGAACGAGCAGTACTTC. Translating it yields CASSPRGENEQYF.

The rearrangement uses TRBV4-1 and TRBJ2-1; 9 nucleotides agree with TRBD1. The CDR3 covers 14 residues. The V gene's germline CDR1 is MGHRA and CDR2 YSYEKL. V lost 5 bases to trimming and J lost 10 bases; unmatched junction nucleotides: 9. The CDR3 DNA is TGCGCCAGCAGCGCCTTGGGACAGGGCAGGGAGCAGTTCTTC. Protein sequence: CASSALGQGREQFF.

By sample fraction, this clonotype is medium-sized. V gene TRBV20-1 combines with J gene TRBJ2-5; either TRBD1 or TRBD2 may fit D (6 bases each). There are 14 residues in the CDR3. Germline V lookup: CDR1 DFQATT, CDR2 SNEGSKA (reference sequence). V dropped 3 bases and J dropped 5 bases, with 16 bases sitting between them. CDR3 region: CSARGHGGGETQYF. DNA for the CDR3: TGCAGTGCTAGGGGCCACGGGGGCGGGGAGACCCAGTACTTC.

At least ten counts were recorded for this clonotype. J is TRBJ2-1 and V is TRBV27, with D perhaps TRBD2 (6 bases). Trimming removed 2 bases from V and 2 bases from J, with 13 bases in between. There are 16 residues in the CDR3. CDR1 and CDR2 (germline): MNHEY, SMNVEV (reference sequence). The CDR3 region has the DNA TGTGCCAGCAGTTTAAGGGGCGGGAACACCTACAATGAGCAGTTCTTC. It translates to CASSLRGGNTYNEQFF.

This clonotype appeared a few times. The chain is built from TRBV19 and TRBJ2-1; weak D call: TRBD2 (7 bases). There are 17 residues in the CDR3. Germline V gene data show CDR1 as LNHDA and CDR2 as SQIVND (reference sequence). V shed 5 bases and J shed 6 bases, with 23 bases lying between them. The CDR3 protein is CASSWRPSGGGSNEQFF. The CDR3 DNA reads TGTGCCAGTAGTTGGAGGCCTAGCGGAGGGGGGTCCAATGAGCAGTTCTTC.

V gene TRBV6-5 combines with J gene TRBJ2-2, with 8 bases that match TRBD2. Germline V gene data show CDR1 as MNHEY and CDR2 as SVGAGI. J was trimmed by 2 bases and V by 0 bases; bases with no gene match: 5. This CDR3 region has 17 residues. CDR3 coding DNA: TGTGCCAGCAGTTACTCTTTGATAGCGGGAAACACCGGGGAGCTGTTTTTT. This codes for CASSYSLIAGNTGELFF.

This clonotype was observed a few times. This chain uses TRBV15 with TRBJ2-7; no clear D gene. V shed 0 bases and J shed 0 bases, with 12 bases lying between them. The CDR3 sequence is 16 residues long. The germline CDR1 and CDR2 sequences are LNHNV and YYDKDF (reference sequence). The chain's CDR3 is CATSRDSIPSSYEQYF. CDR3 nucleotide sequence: TGTGCCACCAGCAGAGATTCTATCCCTAGCTCCTACGAGCAGTACTTC.

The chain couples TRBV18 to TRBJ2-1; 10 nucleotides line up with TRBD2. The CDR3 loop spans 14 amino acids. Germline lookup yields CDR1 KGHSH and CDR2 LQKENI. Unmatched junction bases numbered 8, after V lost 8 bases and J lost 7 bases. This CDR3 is CASQTSGIQNEQFF. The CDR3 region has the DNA TGTGCCAGCCAAACTAGCGGGATCCAGAATGAGCAGTTCTTC. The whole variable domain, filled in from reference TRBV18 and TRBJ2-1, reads NAGVMQNPRHLVRRRGQEARLRCSPMKGHSHVYWYRQLPEEGLKFMVYLQKENIIDESGMPKERFSAEFPKEGPSILRIQQVVRGDSAAYFCASQTSGIQNEQFFGPGTRLTVL.

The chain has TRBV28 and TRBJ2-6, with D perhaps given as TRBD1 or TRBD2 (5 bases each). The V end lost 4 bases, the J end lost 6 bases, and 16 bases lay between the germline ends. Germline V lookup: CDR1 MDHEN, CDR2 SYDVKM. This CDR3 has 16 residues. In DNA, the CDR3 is TGTGCCAGCAGTTGGGGCGGGCTGCTCTTGGCCAACGTCCTGACTTTC. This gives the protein CASSWGGLLLANVLTF.

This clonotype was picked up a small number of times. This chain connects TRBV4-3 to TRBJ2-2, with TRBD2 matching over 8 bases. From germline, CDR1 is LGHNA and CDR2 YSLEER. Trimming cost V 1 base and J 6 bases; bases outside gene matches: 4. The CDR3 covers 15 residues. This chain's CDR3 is CASSQVAGPAGELFF. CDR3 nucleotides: TGCGCCAGCAGCCAAGTAGCGGGACCCGCCGGGGAGCTGTTTTTT.